This is a list of T cell receptor beta chains from one sample in a study of blood T cell repertoires in COVID-19. Repertoires were generated with immunoSEQ multiplex PCR, while TCRdb's copy carries only in-frame clones and drops some. The data show fewer than 350,000 clones, roughly 89% seen once. The sample was peripheral blood. The source of these receptors is a woman aged 55-70 years with COVID-19, enrolled during active disease. Each CDR3 is given with its conserved first and last residue. The D gene is left open where the match is weak. Size is omitted from some rows. Given values are once, few, many or a class for expanded clones.

clone size: once; J gene: TRBJ1-1; D gene: TRBD1; V gene: TRBV6-5; CDR3 DNA: TGTGCCAGCCTCTCAGGGGGGAACACTGAAGCTTTCTTT; CDR3 protein: CASLSGGNTEAFF
clone size: .; J gene: TRBJ1-2; D gene: .; V gene: TRBV18; CDR3 DNA: TGTGCCAGCTCCCCCGGGAGCAACTATGGCTACACCTTC; CDR3 protein: CASSPGSNYGYTF
clone size: .; J gene: TRBJ2-3; D gene: TRBD2; V gene: TRBV10-2; CDR3 DNA: TGCGCCAGCAGTGATCGGGGGGTTGCCACAGATACGCAGTATTTT; CDR3 protein: CASSDRGVATDTQYF
clone size: .; J gene: TRBJ1-6; D gene: TRBD1; V gene: TRBV6-5; CDR3 DNA: TGTGCCAGCAGTCGCCTACAGGGGGGCGATTCACCCCTCCACTTT; CDR3 protein: CASSRLQGGDSPLHF
clone size: few; J gene: TRBJ1-1; D gene: TRBD1; V gene: TRBV7-6; CDR3 DNA: TGTGCCAGCAGCAAGAACAGGGGATATGAAGCTTTCTTT; CDR3 protein: CASSKNRGYEAFF
clone size: .; J gene: TRBJ2-3; D gene: TRBD1; V gene: TRBV7-3; CDR3 DNA: TGTGCCAGCAGCTCCTCGGACAGGGAAACAGATACGCAGTATTTT; CDR3 protein: CASSSSDRETDTQYF
clone size: .; J gene: TRBJ1-2; D gene: TRBD1; V gene: TRBV6-5; CDR3 DNA: TGTGCCAGCAGTTACTCGAGCGCGGGACAGGATTATGGCTACACCTTC; CDR3 protein: CASSYSSAGQDYGYTF
clone size: few; J gene: TRBJ1-2; D gene: TRBD1; V gene: TRBV3-1/TRBV3-2; CDR3 DNA: TGTGCCAGCAGCCCGAGGGACAGGGGCAACTATGGCTACACCTTC; CDR3 protein: CASSPRDRGNYGYTF
clone size: .; J gene: TRBJ1-3; D gene: .; V gene: TRBV11-2; CDR3 DNA: TGTGCCAGCAGCTCCGGGGGGATGCGCTCTGGAAACACCATATATTTT; CDR3 protein: CASSSGGMRSGNTIYF
clone size: .; J gene: TRBJ1-5; D gene: TRBD1; V gene: TRBV25-1; CDR3 DNA: TGTGCCAGCAGTGCCTCAGGGGGCGGGGGTCAGCCCCAGCATTTT; CDR3 protein: CASSASGGGGQPQHF
clone size: .; J gene: TRBJ1-2; D gene: .; V gene: TRBV7-9; CDR3 DNA: TGTGCCAGCAGCCCGGACAGCCCCTATGGCTACACCTTC; CDR3 protein: CASSPDSPYGYTF
clone size: .; J gene: TRBJ2-7; D gene: TRBD1; V gene: TRBV5-1; CDR3 DNA: TGCGCCAGCAGCCCGACAGGGGGCGAGCAGTACTTC; CDR3 protein: CASSPTGGEQYF
clone size: few; J gene: TRBJ1-2; D gene: .; V gene: TRBV24-1; CDR3 DNA: TGTGCCACCAGTGATTTGGAGCTCCGGGGAAGTGGCTATGGCTACACCTTC; CDR3 protein: CATSDLELRGSGYGYTF
clone size: .; J gene: TRBJ2-3; D gene: .; V gene: TRBV5-4; CDR3 DNA: TGTGCCAGCAGCTTGCCGCGGGCCCAAGATACGCAGTATTTT; CDR3 protein: CASSLPRAQDTQYF
clone size: .; J gene: TRBJ1-5; D gene: .; V gene: TRBV5-6; CDR3 DNA: TGTGCCAGCAGCTTGAACGGGGGTGGGTATCAGCCCCAGCATTTT; CDR3 protein: CASSLNGGGYQPQHF
clone size: .; J gene: TRBJ1-3; D gene: .; V gene: TRBV6-5; CDR3 DNA: TGTGCCAGCAGTTACTCGACTGGGTCGAACACCATATATTTT; CDR3 protein: CASSYSTGSNTIYF
clone size: .; J gene: TRBJ1-2; D gene: .; V gene: TRBV7-8; CDR3 DNA: TGTGCCAGCAGCTTAGGAGTTAACTATGGCTACACCTTC; CDR3 protein: CASSLGVNYGYTF
clone size: .; J gene: TRBJ2-1; D gene: TRBD1; V gene: TRBV27; CDR3 DNA: TGTGCCAGCAGTTTTGGGGGACAGGGGCTCGACAATGAGCAGTTCTTC; CDR3 protein: CASSFGGQGLDNEQFF
clone size: once; J gene: TRBJ1-5; D gene: TRBD1; V gene: TRBV6-5; CDR3 DNA: TGTGCCAGCCGCGGACAGGGGTTGAATCAGCCCCAGCATTTT; CDR3 protein: CASRGQGLNQPQHF
clone size: .; J gene: TRBJ2-1; D gene: TRBD2; V gene: TRBV18; CDR3 DNA: TGTGCCAGCTCACAGAGACTAGCGGGGGGTCCGAGCTCCTACAATGAGCAGTTCTTC; CDR3 protein: CASSQRLAGGPSSYNEQFF
clone size: few; J gene: TRBJ1-1; D gene: TRBD1; V gene: TRBV15; CDR3 DNA: TGTGCCACCAGCACAGGACAGGGGAAGGGGACTGAAGCTTTCTTT; CDR3 protein: CATSTGQGKGTEAFF
clone size: .; J gene: TRBJ1-1; D gene: .; V gene: TRBV20-1; CDR3 DNA: TGCAGTGCTGGGGGAGGCCGCGCGGCTTTCTTT; CDR3 protein: CSAGGGRAAFF
clone size: .; J gene: TRBJ1-3; D gene: .; V gene: TRBV9; CDR3 DNA: TGTGCCAGCAGCTCGACAGTGAACTCTGGAAACACCATATATTTT; CDR3 protein: CASSSTVNSGNTIYF
clone size: .; J gene: TRBJ1-2; D gene: .; V gene: TRBV6-6; CDR3 DNA: TGTGCCAGCGTGGACACCGCTAACTATGGCTACACCTTC; CDR3 protein: CASVDTANYGYTF
clone size: once; J gene: TRBJ2-3; D gene: TRBD2; V gene: TRBV5-1; CDR3 DNA: TGCGCCAGCAGAGCTGTCGGGGGGATACTACCGGATACGCAGTATTTT; CDR3 protein: CASRAVGGILPDTQYF
clone size: many; J gene: TRBJ2-7; D gene: .; V gene: TRBV11-2; CDR3 DNA: TGTGCCAGCAGCTTAGGTTCGGGCTCCTACGAGCAGTACTTC; CDR3 protein: CASSLGSGSYEQYF
clone size: once; J gene: TRBJ1-1; D gene: TRBD1; V gene: TRBV18; CDR3 DNA: TGTGCCAGCTCACCAGACAGGGTCACTGAAGCTTTCTTT; CDR3 protein: CASSPDRVTEAFF
clone size: .; J gene: TRBJ1-1; D gene: TRBD1; V gene: TRBV30; CDR3 DNA: TGTGCCTGGAGTGTAGGGCAGGGGGAGAACACTGAAGCTTTCTTT; CDR3 protein: CAWSVGQGENTEAFF
clone size: .; J gene: TRBJ1-2; D gene: .; V gene: TRBV18; CDR3 DNA: TGTGCCAGCTCAAGGCCGGGGACTTACTATGGCTACACCTTC; CDR3 protein: CASSRPGTYYGYTF
clone size: .; J gene: TRBJ2-5; D gene: TRBD1; V gene: TRBV18; CDR3 DNA: TGTGCCAGCTTAGACAGGGGAAGCCAAGAGACCCAGTACTTC; CDR3 protein: CASLDRGSQETQYF
clone size: .; J gene: TRBJ1-2; D gene: .; V gene: TRBV5-1; CDR3 DNA: TGCGCCAGCAGCCCGGGGGGGGGCAACTATGGCTACACCTTC; CDR3 protein: CASSPGGGNYGYTF
clone size: .; J gene: TRBJ2-7; D gene: TRBD2; V gene: TRBV19; CDR3 DNA: TGTGCCAGTAGTCCCTTGCGAACCAAGCGGGGCGAGCAGTACTTC; CDR3 protein: CASSPLRTKRGEQYF
clone size: .; J gene: TRBJ1-2; D gene: .; V gene: TRBV4-1; CDR3 DNA: TGCGCCAGCAGCCCTAACAGTTTAGCTAACTATGGCTACACCTTC; CDR3 protein: CASSPNSLANYGYTF
clone size: once; J gene: TRBJ1-5; D gene: .; V gene: TRBV12-3/TRBV12-4; CDR3 DNA: TGTGCCAGCAGTTCGTTTTTATTGCCCCAGCATTTT; CDR3 protein: CASSSFLLPQHF
clone size: .; J gene: TRBJ2-7; D gene: TRBD1; V gene: TRBV28; CDR3 DNA: TGTGCCAGCAGACCTCGGGGACAGGGTAACAACGAGCAGTACTTC; CDR3 protein: CASRPRGQGNNEQYF
clone size: .; J gene: TRBJ2-1; D gene: TRBD2; V gene: TRBV6-1; CDR3 DNA: TGTGCCAGCAGTGAAAGCGGGGCGACCTACAATGAGCAGTTCTTC; CDR3 protein: CASSESGATYNEQFF
clone size: .; J gene: TRBJ2-1; D gene: TRBD1; V gene: TRBV24-1; CDR3 DNA: TGTGCCACCAGTGGGACAGGGGACTCCAATGAGCAGTTCTTC; CDR3 protein: CATSGTGDSNEQFF
clone size: .; J gene: TRBJ1-5; D gene: .; V gene: TRBV7-2; CDR3 DNA: TGTGCCAGCAGCTTATTTTCCAGGGCACTCAATCAGCCCCAGCATTTT; CDR3 protein: CASSLFSRALNQPQHF
clone size: .; J gene: TRBJ1-4; D gene: TRBD1; V gene: TRBV7-9; CDR3 DNA: TGTGCCAGCAGCCCCTCAATGACAGGGAGAAATGAAAAACTGTTTTTT; CDR3 protein: CASSPSMTGRNEKLFF
clone size: .; J gene: TRBJ2-3; D gene: TRBD2; V gene: TRBV5-1; CDR3 DNA: TGCGCCAGCAGCCCCTTAGCGGGGGGGCTCGGAGATACGCAGTATTTT; CDR3 protein: CASSPLAGGLGDTQYF
clone size: .; J gene: TRBJ1-3; D gene: .; V gene: TRBV18; CDR3 DNA: TGTGCCAGCTCACTAACCCAGGGGTTTACTGGAAACACCATATATTTT; CDR3 protein: CASSLTQGFTGNTIYF
clone size: .; J gene: TRBJ1-2; D gene: TRBD1; V gene: TRBV12-3/TRBV12-4; CDR3 DNA: TGTGCCAGCAGTGCGGGACAGGGAGGGGGCTACACCTTC; CDR3 protein: CASSAGQGGGYTF
clone size: once; J gene: TRBJ1-4; D gene: .; V gene: TRBV9; CDR3 DNA: TGTGCCAGCAGCGCCAAGACAGCAACTAATGAAAAACTGTTTTTT; CDR3 protein: CASSAKTATNEKLFF
clone size: .; J gene: TRBJ1-1; D gene: .; V gene: TRBV3-1/TRBV3-2; CDR3 DNA: TGTGCCAGCAGCCAACAGGGGAACACTGAAGCTTTCTTT; CDR3 protein: CASSQQGNTEAFF
clone size: .; J gene: TRBJ1-1; D gene: .; V gene: TRBV5-4; CDR3 DNA: TGTGCCAGCAGCTTGGAGATAGCGAGAACTGAAGCTTTCTTT; CDR3 protein: CASSLEIARTEAFF